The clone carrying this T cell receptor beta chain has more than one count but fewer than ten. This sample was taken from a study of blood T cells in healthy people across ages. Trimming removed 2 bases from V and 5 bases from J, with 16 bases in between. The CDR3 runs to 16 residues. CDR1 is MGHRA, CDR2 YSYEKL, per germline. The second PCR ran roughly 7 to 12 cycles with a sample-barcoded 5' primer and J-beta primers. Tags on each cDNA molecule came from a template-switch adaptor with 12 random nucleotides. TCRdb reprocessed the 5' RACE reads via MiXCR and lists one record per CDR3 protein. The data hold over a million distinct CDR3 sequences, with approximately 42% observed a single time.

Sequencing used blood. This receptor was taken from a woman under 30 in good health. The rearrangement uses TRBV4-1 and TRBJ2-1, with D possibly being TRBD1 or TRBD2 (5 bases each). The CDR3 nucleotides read TGCGCCAGCAGCCAAATCCCGGGACCTGACCACAATGAGCAGTTCTTC. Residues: CASSQIPGPDHNEQFF.